This T cell receptor beta chain was sequenced for a study of CD8 T cells in ankylosing spondylitis. Study-wide results and caveats: Among TCR beta sequences, a motif of about 8 highly homologous variants appeared characteristic of ankylosing spondylitis blood. Reports of some motif variants in reactive arthritis synovial fluid and blood predate this one. Disease-linked clones reportedly showed significant enrichment in matched ankylosing spondylitis synovial fluid.

Regarding this clonotype: Antigen: not known.

Germline V gene lookup returns CDR1 SGHAT and CDR2 FQNNGV. CDR3 length: 17 residues. V lost 0 bases and J lost 4; bases outside the gene matches: 7. With molecular barcodes, quantitative 5'-RACE was used to make the TCR beta libraries. TCRdb analysed the 5' RACE reads with MiXCR anew, one entry per CDR3 protein. This table holds around 430,000 distinct CDR3 sequences, 15% to 20% found once. The origin of this receptor is a male donor with ankylosing spondylitis. The sequenced sample consisted of blood, either unsorted or a sorted T cell fraction (not recorded which). This chain links TRBV11-2 with TRBJ2-1, with 9 bases matching TRBD2. CDR3 region: CASSLDRLLAGYNEQFF. In DNA form, the CDR3 reads TGTGCCAGCAGCTTAGATCGGTTGCTAGCGGGATACAATGAGCAGTTCTTC.